The clone carrying this T cell receptor beta chain has only a few counts. CDR3 length equals 14 residues. V lost 2 bases to trimming and J lost 3 bases, with 10 bases between them. Germline V CDR1 and CDR2: SGHAT, FQNNGV. Preparing the TCRbeta library involved the use of unique molecular identifiers. TCRdb analysed the PCR reads with MiXCR anew, one entry per CDR3 protein. The sample shows approximately 350,000 distinct CDR3 sequences, approximately 10% of them seen only once. This sample was taken from a study of T-cell reconstitution after alpha-beta-depleted transplantation in children. V and J are TRBV11-2 and TRBJ1-2, with D possibly being TRBD1 (5 bases). The clonotype originates from a human donor who donated a stem cell graft to a child with acute lymphoblastic leukemia. Material: PBMCs from the stem cell graft donor, obtained from the stem cell graft. The CDR3 nucleotides read TGTGCCAGCAGCTTAAGCGGGGGGGACTATGGCTACACCTTC. As protein: CASSLSGGDYGYTF.